The rows below give T cell receptor beta chains drawn from one sample of a study of cytomegalovirus exposure and HLA in healthy donors. Sequencing used immunoSEQ multiplex PCR; TCRdb keeps in-frame clones, though not all of them. The table has about 160,000 clones, about four fifths seen once; the top ten hold 0.7% to 0.95%. The specimen was PBMCs. Receptors originate from a young woman in good health and CMV-seronegative. CDR3s include the opening cysteine and the closing phenylalanine or tryptophan. A D gene is named only where the DNA matches it firmly. Clone size is not always given. Where it is, it says once, few, many or a class for expanded clones.

J: TRBJ2-7; size: .; D: .; V: TRBV5-1; CDR3: CASSSPGNREQYF; DNA: TGCGCCAGCAGCTCGCCGGGAAACCGGGAGCAGTACTTC
J: TRBJ1-1; size: few; D: TRBD1; V: TRBV5-1; CDR3: CASSYEPGGVNTEAFF; DNA: TGCGCCAGCAGCTATGAGCCAGGGGGCGTTAACACTGAAGCTTTCTTT
J: TRBJ2-3; size: .; D: TRBD2; V: TRBV27; CDR3: CASRFNRDGAGGPRDTQYF; DNA: TGTGCCAGCAGATTTAACAGGGACGGCGCGGGAGGGCCTAGGGATACGCAGTATTTT
J: TRBJ2-7; size: .; D: .; V: TRBV4-3; CDR3: CASSQERAAPAYEQYF; DNA: TGCGCCAGCAGCCAAGAGAGGGCAGCCCCGGCTTACGAGCAGTACTTC
J: TRBJ2-2; size: .; D: TRBD2; V: TRBV10-1; CDR3: CARGQGAGGTGELFF; DNA: TGCGCCAGGGGACAAGGGGCGGGAGGCACCGGGGAGCTGTTTTTT
J: TRBJ2-7; size: .; D: .; V: TRBV6-7; CDR3: CASSYSKLVKGLSSYEQYF; DNA: TGTGCCAGCAGTTACTCGAAACTGGTTAAGGGACTCAGCTCCTACGAGCAGTACTTC
J: TRBJ2-1; size: .; D: .; V: TRBV6-6; CDR3: CASSLENEQFF; DNA: TGTGCCAGCAGCCTAGAGAATGAGCAGTTCTTC
J: TRBJ2-2; size: .; D: .; V: TRBV5-1; CDR3: CASTPRGADTGELFF; DNA: TGCGCCAGCACGCCTCGGGGGGCTGACACCGGGGAGCTGTTTTTT
J: TRBJ2-1; size: .; D: TRBD2; V: TRBV6-1; CDR3: CASSEETSGAYNEQFF; DNA: TGTGCCAGCAGTGAAGAGACTAGCGGGGCCTACAATGAGCAGTTCTTC
J: TRBJ2-3; size: .; D: .; V: TRBV7-2; CDR3: CASSLLSSTDTQYF; DNA: TGTGCCAGCAGCTTACTTTCTAGCACAGATACGCAGTATTTT
J: TRBJ2-3; size: .; D: TRBD1; V: TRBV27; CDR3: CASSTGQGTDTQYF; DNA: TGTGCCAGCAGTACAGGACAGGGGACAGATACGCAGTATTTT
J: TRBJ2-1; size: .; D: TRBD2; V: TRBV11-3; CDR3: CASSSLAGARVEQFF; DNA: TGTGCCAGCAGTTCCTTAGCGGGAGCGAGGGTTGAGCAGTTCTTC
J: TRBJ2-1; size: .; D: TRBD2; V: TRBV4-2; CDR3: CASSQVGGNEQFF; DNA: TGTGCCAGCAGCCAAGTGGGGGGGAATGAGCAGTTCTTC
J: TRBJ2-2; size: few; D: TRBD1; V: TRBV27; CDR3: CASSPGQGQGELFF; DNA: TGTGCCAGCAGTCCGGGACAGGGGCAGGGGGAGCTGTTTTTT
J: TRBJ2-7; size: once; D: TRBD1; V: TRBV10-3; CDR3: CAISLDRGPYEQYF; DNA: TGTGCCATCAGTCTCGACAGGGGCCCCTACGAGCAGTACTTC
J: TRBJ2-3; size: .; D: .; V: TRBV4-1; CDR3: CASSQAVAEILTDTQYF; DNA: TGCGCCAGCAGCCAAGCGGTAGCGGAAATACTCACAGATACGCAGTATTTT
J: TRBJ2-1; size: .; D: TRBD2; V: TRBV5-4; CDR3: CASSRPTSGYNEQFF; DNA: TGTGCCAGCAGCCGGCCGACTAGCGGATACAATGAGCAGTTCTTC
J: TRBJ1-1; size: few; D: .; V: TRBV6-1; CDR3: CASREYRILRDTEAFF; DNA: TGTGCCAGCAGGGAATACAGGATCCTTAGGGACACTGAAGCTTTCTTT
J: TRBJ2-1; size: .; D: .; V: TRBV18; CDR3: CASSPQQGDNEQFF; DNA: TGTGCCAGCTCACCCCAACAGGGAGACAATGAGCAGTTCTTC
J: TRBJ2-7; size: .; D: TRBD2; V: TRBV19; CDR3: CASSGTSGSSYEQYF; DNA: TGTGCCAGTAGCGGGACTAGCGGGAGCTCCTACGAGCAGTACTTC